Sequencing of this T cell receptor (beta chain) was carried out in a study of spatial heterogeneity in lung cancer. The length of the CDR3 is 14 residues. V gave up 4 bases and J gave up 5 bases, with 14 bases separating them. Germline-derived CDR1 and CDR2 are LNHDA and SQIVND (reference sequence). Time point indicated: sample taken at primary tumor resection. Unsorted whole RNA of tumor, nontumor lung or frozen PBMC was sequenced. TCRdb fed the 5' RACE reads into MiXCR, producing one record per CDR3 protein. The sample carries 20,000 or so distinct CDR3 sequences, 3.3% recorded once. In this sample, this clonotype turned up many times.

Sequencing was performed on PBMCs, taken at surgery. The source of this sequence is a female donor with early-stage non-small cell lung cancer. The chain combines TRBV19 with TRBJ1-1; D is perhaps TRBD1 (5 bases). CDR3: CASSTSPGLTEAFF. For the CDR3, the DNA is TGTGCCAGTAGTACGTCGCCAGGGCTTACTGAAGCTTTCTTT. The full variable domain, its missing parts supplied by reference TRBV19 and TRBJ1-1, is DGGITQSPKYLFRKEGQNVTLSCEQNLNHDAMYWYRQDPGQGLRLIYYSQIVNDFQKGDIAEGYSVSREKKESFPLTVTSAQKNPTAFYLCASSTSPGLTEAFFGQGTRLTVV.